This T cell receptor beta chain was recorded in a study of shared clonotypes between healthy human individuals. Study-level information: Donors, aged 18 to 49, were a couple of women and a few men.

V lost 6 bases and J 8 bases, leaving 20 bases between the germline ends. The CDR3 covers 15 residues. Germline V gene lookup returns CDR1 MNHNS and CDR2 SASEGT. The authors loaded roughly 200 ng DNA, around 32,000 T cell genomes, into sorted-subset replicate PCRs. Some clones are missing from TCRdb's copy, which holds only in-frame ones; the method was immunoSEQ multiplex PCR. The sample has around 2.5 million clones; approximately 94% are singletons. J is TRBJ2-1 and V is TRBV6-1, with D maybe TRBD1 (8 bases). The receptor was derived from a man in his late teens or twenties in good health. Some clones in this sample may be carry-over from other donors' samples. The sequencing sample was made of naive CD4+ T cells from PBMCs. Subset indicated: CD45RA+ positively selected. CDR3 sequence: CASRETLQGGYEQFF. The CDR3 nucleotides read TGTGCCAGCAGAGAGACTTTACAGGGGGGGTATGAGCAGTTCTTC.